A selection of T cell receptor beta chains follows, all from one sample in a study of Graves' ophthalmopathy and Graves' hyperthyroidism. TCRdb redid the calling of the multiplex PCR reads with MiXCR, one entry per CDR3 protein. The top ten hold roughly 45% of the sample, which has 200,000 to 250,000 distinct CDR3 sequences, less than 55% seen once. The sequencing input was peripheral blood. These receptor sequences come from an adult man with Graves' ophthalmopathy. Each CDR3 is given with its conserved first and last residue. A D gene is named only where the DNA matches it firmly. A clone size is listed for some rows: how often the clone was seen (once, few, many), or a class if it is expanded.

d_call	v_call	j_call	clone_size	cdr3_aa	cdr3_nt
TRBD2	TRBV12-3/TRBV12-4	TRBJ2-5	few	CASSLRTSGSFETQYF	TGTGCCAGCAGTTTGAGGACTAGCGGGAGTTTCGAGACCCAGTACTTC
.	TRBV7-9	TRBJ1-2	few	CASSLQGPANYGYTF	TGTGCCAGCAGCCTACAGGGTCCCGCTAACTATGGCTACACCTTC
.	TRBV15	TRBJ1-4	many	CATSRGTATNEKLFF	TGTGCCACCAGCAGAGGGACGGCAACTAATGAAAAACTGTTTTTT
.	TRBV7-3	TRBJ2-5	few	CASSAGARETQYF	TGTGCCAGCAGCGCTGGGGCGAGGGAGACCCAGTACTTC
TRBD1	TRBV20-1	TRBJ1-1	many	CSARGGRSTEAFF	TGCAGTGCCAGGGGGGGACGGAGCACTGAAGCTTTCTTT
.	TRBV18	TRBJ1-6	few	CASSQDRVPNSPLHF	TGTGCCAGCTCACAGGATAGGGTTCCTAATTCACCCCTCCACTTT
TRBD1	TRBV10-3	TRBJ2-7	.	CASSEALTGAYEQYF	TGTGCCAGCAGTGAAGCATTAACAGGGGCCTACGAGCAGTACTTC
.	TRBV5-4	TRBJ2-5	.	CASRSQRQETQYF	TGTGCCAGCAGATCACAGCGCCAAGAGACCCAGTACTTC
.	TRBV7-9	TRBJ1-1	.	CASSPPGGRMNTEAFF	TGTGCCAGCAGCCCCCCCGGCGGCCGGATGAACACTGAAGCTTTCTTT
.	TRBV19	TRBJ1-2	.	CASSIQAGGYGYTF	TGTGCCAGTAGTATACAGGCAGGAGGCTATGGCTACACCTTC
TRBD1	TRBV20-1	TRBJ2-2	few	CSSQGQGTGELFF	TGCAGTAGCCAGGGACAGGGGACCGGGGAGCTGTTTTTT
.	TRBV11-2	TRBJ1-2	many	CASFERGNGYTF	TGTGCCAGCTTTGAAAGGGGTAATGGCTACACCTTC
.	TRBV10-3	TRBJ2-7	.	CASSYGSEQYF	TGTGCCAGCAGTTACGGGAGCGAGCAGTACTTC
TRBD1	TRBV7-9	TRBJ2-2	few	CASSQRTGLNGGELFF	TGTGCCAGCAGCCAAAGGACAGGGTTAAACGGCGGGGAGCTGTTTTTT
TRBD1	TRBV10-2	TRBJ1-2	.	CASSPQGQNYGYTF	TGTGCCAGCTCACCACAGGGACAGAACTATGGCTACACCTTC
.	TRBV5-8	TRBJ1-5	.	CASSITGSGNQPQHF	TGTGCCAGTAGTATAACAGGGTCGGGCAATCAGCCCCAGCATTTT
.	TRBV7-2	TRBJ2-7	few	CASRDSTYEQYF	TGTGCCAGCAGGGACAGCACCTACGAGCAGTACTTC
TRBD1	TRBV5-1	TRBJ1-2	.	CASSADRGHGYTF	TGCGCCAGCAGCGCCGACAGGGGACATGGCTACACCTTC